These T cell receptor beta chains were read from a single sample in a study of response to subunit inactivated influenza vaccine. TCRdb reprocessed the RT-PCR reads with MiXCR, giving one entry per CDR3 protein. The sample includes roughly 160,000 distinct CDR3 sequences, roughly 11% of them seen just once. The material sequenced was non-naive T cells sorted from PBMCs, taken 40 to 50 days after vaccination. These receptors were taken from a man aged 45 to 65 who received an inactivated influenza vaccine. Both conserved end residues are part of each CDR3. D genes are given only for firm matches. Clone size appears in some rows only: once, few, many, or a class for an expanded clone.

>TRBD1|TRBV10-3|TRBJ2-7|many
TGTGCCATCAGTCGCGGACAGGGGGCTCAAGAGCAGTACTTC
CAISRGQGAQEQYF
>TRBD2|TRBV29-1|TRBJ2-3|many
TGCAGCGTTTATTTAGCGGGAGGGCCGGGTACGCAGTATTTT
CSVYLAGGPGTQYF
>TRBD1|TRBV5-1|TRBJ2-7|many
TGCGCCAGCAGCTTGGGCGCCGGGACAGGTGATTACGAGCAGTACTTC
CASSLGAGTGDYEQYF
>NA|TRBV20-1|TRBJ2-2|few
TGCAGTGCTAGTTCCGGTGGCCGGGCCGGGGAGCTGTTTTTT
CSASSGGRAGELFF
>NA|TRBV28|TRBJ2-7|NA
TGTGCCAGCAGTGGGGACACTTCCTACGAGCAGTACTTC
CASSGDTSYEQYF
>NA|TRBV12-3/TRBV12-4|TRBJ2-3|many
TGTGCCAGCAGTTTTGGGGGCCCAACAGATACGCAGTATTTT
CASSFGGPTDTQYF
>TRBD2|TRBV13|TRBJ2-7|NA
TGTGCCAGCAGCTTATTGGCGGGAGACACTTACGAGCAGTACTTC
CASSLLAGDTYEQYF
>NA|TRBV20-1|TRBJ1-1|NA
TGCAGTGCTAGATCGTCCACGCGGGGGGGTGGGGAAGCTTTCTTT
CSARSSTRGGGEAFF
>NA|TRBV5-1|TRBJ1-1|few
TGCGCCAGCAGCCGGGGGGACAATTTGAACACTGAAGCTTTCTTT
CASSRGDNLNTEAFF
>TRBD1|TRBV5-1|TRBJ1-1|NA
TGCGCCAGCAGCTCCGGGACAGGGATACCTGAAGCTTTCTTT
CASSSGTGIPEAFF
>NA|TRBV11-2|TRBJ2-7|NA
TGTGCCAGCAGCTCCTGGCGGGACAGCGGAACCTACGAGCAGTACTTC
CASSSWRDSGTYEQYF
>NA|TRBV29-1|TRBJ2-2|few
TGCAGCGTTCGTCTCGGAGCAAACACCGGGGAGCTGTTTTTT
CSVRLGANTGELFF
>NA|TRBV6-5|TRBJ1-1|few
TGTGCCAGCAGTTACTCGAGAGTCGGGGTGGCCACTGAAGCTTTCTTT
CASSYSRVGVATEAFF
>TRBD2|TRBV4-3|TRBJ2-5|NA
TGCGCCAGCAGCCAAGATCCAGATAGCGGGGGGATAAAGACCCAGTACTTC
CASSQDPDSGGIKTQYF
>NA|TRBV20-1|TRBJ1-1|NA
TGCAGTGCTAGGGCAGGGATGACTGAAGCTTTCTTT
CSARAGMTEAFF
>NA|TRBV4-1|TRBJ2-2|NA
TGCGCCAGCAGCCTACCCGAGGGGGGCGCGGGGAACACCGGGGAGCTGTTTTTT
CASSLPEGGAGNTGELFF
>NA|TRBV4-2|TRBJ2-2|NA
TGTGCCAGCAGCCAAGATTGGCAGGGTAAAAGGGCCGGGGAGCTGTTTTTT
CASSQDWQGKRAGELFF
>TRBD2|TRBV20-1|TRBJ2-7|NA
TGCAGTGCTTATGGGGGACTAGATTACGAGCAGTACTTC
CSAYGGLDYEQYF
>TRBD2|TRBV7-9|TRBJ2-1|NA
TGTGCCAGCAGCTTACGGGGGACTAGCGGGAGTTACGGTGAGCAGTTCTTC
CASSLRGTSGSYGEQFF
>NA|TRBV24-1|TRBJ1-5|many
TGTGCCACCAGTCCATTCGGGGTTAATCAGCCCCAGCATTTT
CATSPFGVNQPQHF
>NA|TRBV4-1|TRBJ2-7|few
TGCGCCAGCAGCCAAGAAGGGTTCCCTTCTTACGAGCAGTACTTC
CASSQEGFPSYEQYF
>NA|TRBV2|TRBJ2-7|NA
TGTGCCAGCAGTGTTGACGATTACGAGCAGTACTTC
CASSVDDYEQYF
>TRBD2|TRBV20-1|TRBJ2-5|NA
TGCAGTGCTAGAGGATCGAGCGGGAGGGTGGGGTACCAAGAGACCCAGTACTTC
CSARGSSGRVGYQETQYF
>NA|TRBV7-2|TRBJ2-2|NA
TGTGCCAGCAGTCTAGGTCGGGGACGCAACGGGGAGCTGTTTTTT
CASSLGRGRNGELFF
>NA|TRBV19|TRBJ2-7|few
TGTGCCAGTAGTAACCGCATACAGGGTTCCTACGAGCAGTACTTC
CASSNRIQGSYEQYF
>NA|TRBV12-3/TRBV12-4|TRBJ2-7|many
TGTGCCAGCAGCCCAACCAAGACTAGTTTCCACGAGCAGTACTTC
CASSPTKTSFHEQYF
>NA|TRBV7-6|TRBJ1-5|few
TGTGCCAGCAGCTTAGACGTCGATCAGCCCCAGCATTTT
CASSLDVDQPQHF
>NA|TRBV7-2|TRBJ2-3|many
TGTGCCAGCAGTCCCTATACTACGAGCACAGATACGCAGTATTTT
CASSPYTTSTDTQYF
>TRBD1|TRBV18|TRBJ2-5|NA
TGTGCCAGCTCACCGATACAGGGGGTTCGCCAAGAGACCCAGTACTTC
CASSPIQGVRQETQYF
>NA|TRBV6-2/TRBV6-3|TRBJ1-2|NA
TGTGCCAGCACCCAGTTACGGCGAGGGGGCTACACCTTC
CASTQLRRGGYTF
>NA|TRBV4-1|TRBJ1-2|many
TGCGCCAGCAGCCAAGGGCAGGAAGCGGGTGGCTACACCTTC
CASSQGQEAGGYTF
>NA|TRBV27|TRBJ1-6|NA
TGTGCCACCAGAGGTTTTCTCAGGGGACCTAATTCACCCCTCCACTTT
CATRGFLRGPNSPLHF
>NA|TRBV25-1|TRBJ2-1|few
TGTGCCAGCAGTGAGCCGGGGGCAGGGAAGTACAATGAGCAGTTCTTC
CASSEPGAGKYNEQFF
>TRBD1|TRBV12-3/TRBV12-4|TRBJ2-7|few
TGTGCCAGCAGTCCGAGACAGGGGCTATACGAGCAGTACTTC
CASSPRQGLYEQYF
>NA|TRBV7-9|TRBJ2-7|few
TGTGCCAGCAGCCCTAGGAGCTCCTACGAGCAGTACTTC
CASSPRSSYEQYF
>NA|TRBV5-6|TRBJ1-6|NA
TGTGCCAGCAGCTTCGGGCAGGCGGGTTCACCCCTCCACTTT
CASSFGQAGSPLHF
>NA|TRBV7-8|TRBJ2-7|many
TGTGCCAGCGGGACTTTCTCCTACGAGCAGTACTTC
CASGTFSYEQYF
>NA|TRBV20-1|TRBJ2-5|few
TGCAGTGCTAGAGAAAAGTGGGACCAAGAGACCCAGTACTTC
CSAREKWDQETQYF
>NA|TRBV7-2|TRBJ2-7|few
TGTGCCAGCAGCTTAGTCGCCAGTCTTGGGACCCCTCCTGAGCAGTACTTC
CASSLVASLGTPPEQYF
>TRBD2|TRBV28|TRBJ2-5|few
TGTGCCAGCAGTTTCCCAGGACTAGCGGGGGGGGGAGAGACCCAGTACTTC
CASSFPGLAGGGETQYF
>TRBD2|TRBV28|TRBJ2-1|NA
TGTGCCAGCAGGACTAGCGGGAGGGCAGGCGATGAGCAGTTCTTC
CASRTSGRAGDEQFF
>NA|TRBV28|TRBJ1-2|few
TGTGCCAGCAGTATCTCCCCGGGCCAGGCCCATGGCTACACCTTC
CASSISPGQAHGYTF
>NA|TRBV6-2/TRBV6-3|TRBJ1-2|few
NA
CASSSSTGFDYGYTF
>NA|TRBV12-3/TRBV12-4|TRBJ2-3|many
TGTGCCAGCAGTCAGGACGCGGGTCGGCATACGCAGTATTTT
CASSQDAGRHTQYF
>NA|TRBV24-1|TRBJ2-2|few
TGTGCCACCAGTGAGTGGACTGGAGGGGAGCTGTTTTTT
CATSEWTGGELFF
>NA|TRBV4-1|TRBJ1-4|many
TGCGCCAGCAGCCAAGATATCAGTTGGAATGAAAAACTGTTTTTT
CASSQDISWNEKLFF
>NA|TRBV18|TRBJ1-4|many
TGTGCCAGCTCACCACAGGAAACTAATGAAAAACTGTTTTTT
CASSPQETNEKLFF
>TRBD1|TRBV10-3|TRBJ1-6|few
TGTGCCACCAGAGGGGGCGGGGGCAATAATTCACCCCTCCACTTT
CATRGGGGNNSPLHF
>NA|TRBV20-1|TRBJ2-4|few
TGCAGTGCTAGAGAGACAGGAAACATTCAGTACTTC
CSARETGNIQYF
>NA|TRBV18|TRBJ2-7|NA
TGTGCCGGCTCTCCCGTCGGGGGCTACTACGAGCAGTACTTC
CAGSPVGGYYEQYF
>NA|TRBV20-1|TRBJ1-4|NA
TGCAGTGCCACGGACAGAAGGTCTAATGAAAAACTGTTTTTT
CSATDRRSNEKLFF
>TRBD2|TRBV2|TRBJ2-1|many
TGTGCCAGCACCATCTTTGGGCTAGCGGGAAACAATGAGCAGTTCTTC
CASTIFGLAGNNEQFF
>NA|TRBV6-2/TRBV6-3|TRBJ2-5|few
TGTGCCAGCAGCCGAACTGGCGGGGTGAAAGGAGAGACCCAGTACTTC
CASSRTGGVKGETQYF
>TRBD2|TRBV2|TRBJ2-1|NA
TGTGCCAGCACCCCCGGGACTAGCGGGGTCCATGAGCAGGTCTTC
CASTPGTSGVHEQVF